A selection of T cell receptor beta chains follows, all from one sample in a study of regulatory T cells in long-lasting Graves disease. TCRdb analysed the multiplex PCR reads with MiXCR anew, one entry per CDR3 protein. This sample has roughly 410,000 distinct CDR3 sequences, with 15% found just once. These data were likewise used in another study, on T cells in Graves' hyperthyroidism and ophthalmopathy.

Sequenced material: peripheral blood mononuclear cells (PBMCs), taken at new diagnosis, from a patient treated with antithyroid drugs. These receptors all stem from a woman in her thirties or forties with Graves disease. CDR3s include the opening cysteine and the closing phenylalanine or tryptophan. D genes are given only for firm matches. A clone size is listed for some rows: how often the clone was seen (once, few, many), or a class if it is expanded.

J,D,V,size,CDR3,DNA
TRBJ2-7,-,TRBV20-1,few,CSARDLGAPVEQYF,TGCAGTGCGAGAGATCTGGGGGCCCCCGTCGAGCAGTACTTC
TRBJ1-2,-,TRBV6-5,few,CASSYGMRLSAYGYTF,TGTGCCAGCAGTTACGGGATGAGATTGTCGGCCTATGGCTACACCTTC
TRBJ1-2,-,TRBV6-1,-,CASRGSLYGYTF,TGTGCCAGCAGGGGGTCTCTCTATGGCTACACCTTC
TRBJ1-2,-,TRBV10-3,-,CAISERGEAVNYGYTF,TGTGCCATCAGTGAGAGGGGGGAGGCAGTAAACTATGGCTACACCTTC
TRBJ2-7,-,TRBV5-1,-,CASSPPQDSYEQYF,TGCGCCAGCAGCCCCCCCCAGGACAGCTACGAGCAGTACTTC
TRBJ2-1,TRBD2,TRBV7-2,many,CASSSRAGGNEQFF,TGTGCCAGCAGCTCGAGGGCGGGGGGGAATGAGCAGTTCTTC
TRBJ2-2,TRBD1,TRBV24-1,-,CATSDTGTGGTGELFF,TGTGCCACCAGTGACACCGGGACAGGGGGCACCGGGGAGCTGTTTTTT
TRBJ2-5,-,TRBV28,many,CASSSGTTSTYQETQYF,TGTGCCAGCAGTTCTGGGACAACCTCTACTTACCAAGAGACCCAGTACTTC
TRBJ2-7,TRBD1,TRBV27,many,CASGSGGYEQYF,TGTGCCAGCGGATCAGGGGGATACGAGCAGTACTTC
TRBJ1-3,TRBD1,TRBV11-2,many,CASSPRDSRNTIYF,TGTGCCAGCAGCCCTCGGGACAGTAGAAACACCATATATTTT
TRBJ2-3,-,TRBV7-9,many,CASSPPLRDPGNTQYF,TGTGCCAGCAGCCCTCCCTTGCGGGACCCGGGAAATACGCAGTATTTT
TRBJ2-1,TRBD2,TRBV12-3/TRBV12-4,many,CASSFSSGTDNEQFF,TGTGCCAGCAGTTTTAGCAGCGGGACCGACAATGAGCAGTTCTTC
TRBJ1-5,-,TRBV12-3/TRBV12-4,many,CASSPRRLRGLGIDSNQPQHF,TGTGCCAGCAGTCCCCGCCGGTTGCGGGGTCTGGGAATAGACAGCAATCAGCCCCAGCATTTT
TRBJ1-2,-,TRBV3-1,many,CASSESGPRYGYTF,TGTGCCAGCAGCGAAAGCGGGCCCCGCTATGGCTACACCTTC
TRBJ2-2,TRBD2,TRBV9,-,CASSVRSGKMYTGELFF,TGTGCCAGCAGCGTACGTAGCGGGAAAATGTACACCGGGGAGCTGTTTTTT
TRBJ2-2,TRBD2,TRBV4-1,-,CASSQGGASGRIVGELFF,TGCGCCAGCAGCCAAGGGGGGGCTAGCGGGAGGATTGTCGGGGAGCTGTTTTTT
TRBJ2-3,-,TRBV20-1,-,CSSPLDSTDTQYF,TGCAGTTCCCCCTTAGACAGCACAGATACGCAGTATTTT
TRBJ1-1,-,TRBV7-3,-,CASSLGGGPAFF,TGTGCCAGCAGCTTAGGTGGGGGGCCAGCTTTCTTT
TRBJ2-2,-,TRBV2,many,CASSEGNGELFF,TGTGCCAGCAGTGAAGGAAACGGGGAGCTGTTTTTT
TRBJ2-7,TRBD1,TRBV5-1,many,CASSPTGALAYEQYF,TGCGCCAGCAGCCCTACAGGGGCGCTTGCCTACGAGCAGTACTTC
TRBJ2-5,TRBD2,TRBV5-6,many,CASSLMTSGAEGETQYF,TGTGCCAGCAGCTTAATGACTAGCGGGGCAGAAGGGGAGACCCAGTACTTC
TRBJ2-5,-,TRBV28,many,CASNPTGVQETQYF,TGTGCCAGCAATCCTACTGGCGTTCAAGAGACCCAGTACTTC
TRBJ1-3,-,TRBV5-1,-,CASTDAPFSGNTIYF,TGCGCCAGCACAGACGCACCATTCTCTGGAAACACCATATATTTT
TRBJ2-2,TRBD2,TRBV7-6,few,CASSHGTSGSLRNTGELFF,TGTGCCAGCAGCCACGGGACTAGCGGGAGTTTAAGGAACACCGGGGAGCTGTTTTTT
TRBJ1-6,-,TRBV11-2,many,CASSGGDRFDSPLHF,TGTGCCAGCAGCGGGGGGGACCGTTTCGATTCACCCCTCCACTTT
TRBJ1-1,TRBD1,TRBV27,many,CASSYLNRGTTEAFF,TGTGCCAGCAGTTACCTCAACAGGGGGACCACTGAAGCTTTCTTT
TRBJ2-1,-,TRBV12-3/TRBV12-4,many,CASSSLSSYNEQFF,TGTGCCAGCAGCTCCCTAAGCTCCTACAATGAGCAGTTCTTC
TRBJ2-3,-,TRBV27,many,CASSFPSTDTQYF,TGTGCCAGCAGTTTCCCCTCCACAGATACGCAGTATTTT
TRBJ2-3,-,TRBV28,many,CASSLRGPSTDTQYF,TGTGCCAGCAGTTTACGCGGGCCTAGCACAGATACGCAGTATTTT
TRBJ2-2,-,TRBV12-3/TRBV12-4,many,CASSLAPGELFF,TGTGCCAGCAGCTTAGCTCCCGGGGAGCTGTTTTTT
TRBJ2-2,TRBD2,TRBV30,few,CAWRGLGPTTGELFF,TGTGCCTGGAGAGGACTAGGGCCCACCACCGGGGAGCTGTTTTTT
TRBJ2-7,-,TRBV19,-,CASSILTTPYEQYF,TGTGCCAGTAGTATACTGACTACCCCCTACGAGCAGTACTTC
TRBJ2-1,TRBD1,TRBV6-2/TRBV6-3,-,CASSYLSGTGGHEQFF,TGTGCCAGCAGTTACTTATCCGGGACAGGAGGTCATGAGCAGTTCTTC
TRBJ2-2,TRBD2,TRBV11-2,few,CASSPPGLARTGGLFF,TGTGCCAGCAGCCCGCCGGGACTAGCGAGAACCGGGGGGCTGTTTTTT
TRBJ2-5,-,TRBV24-1,many,CATSDPGLGDSGETQYF,TGTGCCACCAGTGATCCAGGTTTAGGGGACAGCGGGGAGACCCAGTACTTC
TRBJ1-3,TRBD1,TRBV28,-,CASRGTGSGNTIYF,TGTGCCAGTAGAGGGACAGGCTCTGGAAACACCATATATTTT
TRBJ1-5,TRBD1,TRBV19,many,CASSYRGEPQHF,TGTGCCAGTAGTTACAGGGGTGAGCCCCAGCATTTT
TRBJ2-3,-,TRBV6-2/TRBV6-3,few,CASSDPGITDTQYF,TGTGCCAGCAGTGACCCAGGGATCACGGATACGCAGTATTTT
TRBJ2-2,TRBD1,TRBV3-1,few,CASRGTGVTSNTGELFF,TGTGCCAGCAGGGGGACAGGGGTCACCTCAAACACCGGGGAGCTGTTTTTT
TRBJ2-6,-,TRBV11-3,-,CASSQAVRSAGANVLTF,TGCGCCAGCAGCCAAGCGGTTCGGAGCGCTGGGGCCAACGTCCTGACTTTC
TRBJ1-2,-,TRBV29-1,-,CSVEAVGDYGYTF,TGCAGCGTTGAAGCGGTAGGGGACTATGGCTACACCTTC